This TCR beta chain derives from a study of shared clonotypes between healthy human individuals. Study at large: In total, the donors were two women and a few men aged 18 to 49.

Extraction of genomic DNA in unsorted samples used approximately 94 million PBMCs. The CDR3 loop spans 14 amino acids. The V segment lost 2 bases and the J segment 8 bases; nucleotides outside the gene matches: 6. CDR1 and CDR2 from the germline V gene are MNHNS and SASEGT. Sequencing was performed with immunoSEQ multiplex PCR; in TCRdb, only in-frame clones are kept and a portion is missing. The table has about 490,000 clones, 70% to 80% seen once; the top ten hold less than 15%. Source material: PBMCs. This TCR was sampled from a woman aged 40 to 50 in good health. Some clones in this sample may be carry-over from other donors' samples. V usage is TRBV6-1 and J usage is TRBJ2-1; 7 bases are shared with TRBD1. The CDR3 region has the DNA TGTGCCAGCAGTGAATTCCTAGGGGGCGATGAGCAGTTCTTC. Its protein is CASSEFLGGDEQFF.